This T cell receptor (beta chain) was sequenced in a study of radiotherapy plus CTLA-4 blockade in lung cancer. Sequencing used immunoSEQ multiplex PCR; TCRdb keeps in-frame clones, though not all of them. The data show about 48,000 clones, 82% seen once. Patients in the study, people with chemo-refractory metastatic non-small-cell lung cancer, received focal radiation plus ipilimumab CTLA-4 blockade. Germline V gene lookup returns CDR1 SNHLY and CDR2 FYNNEI. The ends lost 5 bases at V and 4 bases at J; junction bases unmatched: 6. The CDR3 has 14 amino acids. The study, taken as a whole, reports: Among blood TCR repertoires after radiotherapy plus ipilimumab, tumor-derived clones expanded. Early shifts in blood T cell clones, with interferon-beta, reportedly predicted response best.

This clone was detected only once. Its antigen is not known. This clonotype was obtained from a human donor with non-small cell lung cancer who had stable disease on radiotherapy plus ipilimumab. The sample consisted of peripheral blood, taken from a patient treated with radiotherapy plus ipilimumab. The chain carries TRBV2 and TRBJ2-3; 7 bases match TRBD2. The CDR3 here is CASSLGEGPDTQYF. For the CDR3, the DNA is TGTGCCAGCAGTTTAGGGGAGGGCCCAGATACGCAGTATTTT.